This T cell receptor (beta chain) was recorded in a study of blood T cell repertoires in COVID-19. Overall study: Samples representing acute and convalescent COVID-19 were sourced from the United States, Italy and Spain.

Authors' data handling: Estimated nucleated cell counts came from reference gene primer amplification. Sequenced by immunoSEQ multiplex PCR; TCRdb stores in-frame clones only, minus some. The V and J calls and clone size are taken from that table; D and trimming were inferred from the DNA. The table lists fewer than 500,000 clones, approximately 90% of them singletons, with under 2% in the top ten. In terms of age and location, participants ranged from about 18 to 90 years and lived in roughly 22 US areas. Germline CDR1 LGHDT, CDR2 YNNKEL (reference sequence). CDR3 length: 17 amino acids. Trimming cost V 1 base and J 3 bases; bases outside gene matches: 5.

The TCR sequence derives from a woman aged 18-29 years with acute COVID-19. The sample was PBMCs or T cells enriched from blood (not recorded which). The V and J genes are TRBV3-1 (or the pseudogene TRBV3-2) and TRBJ2-2; TRBD1 matches 10 bases. CDR3 region: CASSQGGGTGDTGELFF. In nucleotides, the CDR3 is TGTGCCAGCAGCCAAGGGGGCGGGACAGGGGACACCGGGGAGCTGTTTTTT.